Only a few counts were recorded for the clone carrying this T cell receptor (beta chain). Antigen: not known. The data stem from a study of cytotoxic CD8 clonotypes in ibrutinib-treated CLL. A 1 in 200,000 to 1 in 1 million T cell depth was the sequencing target. Here immunoSEQ multiplex PCR was the method, and the copy in TCRdb shows in-frame clones only, minus some. The data contain 6,000 to 8,500 clones, around four fifths of them singletons. Study observations and caveats: Clonality was higher at ibrutinib response and returned toward baseline at progression.

The authors obtained around 2 micrograms of genomic DNA from cryopreserved PBMCs for TCR beta libraries. The germline gives CDR1 SGDLS, CDR2 YYNGEE. Losses at the gene ends were 0 bases for V and 0 bases for J; bases not matched to a gene: 5. The CDR3 is 16 residues long. This TCR was recovered from a human donor with chronic lymphocytic leukemia. Sequenced material: PBMCs, taken before ibrutinib treatment. This sequence joins TRBV9 and TRBJ2-5, with 7 bases identical to TRBD2. CDR3 loop: CASSVGNSGHQETQYF. The CDR3 DNA reads as TGTGCCAGCAGCGTAGGAAATAGCGGGCACCAAGAGACCCAGTACTTC.